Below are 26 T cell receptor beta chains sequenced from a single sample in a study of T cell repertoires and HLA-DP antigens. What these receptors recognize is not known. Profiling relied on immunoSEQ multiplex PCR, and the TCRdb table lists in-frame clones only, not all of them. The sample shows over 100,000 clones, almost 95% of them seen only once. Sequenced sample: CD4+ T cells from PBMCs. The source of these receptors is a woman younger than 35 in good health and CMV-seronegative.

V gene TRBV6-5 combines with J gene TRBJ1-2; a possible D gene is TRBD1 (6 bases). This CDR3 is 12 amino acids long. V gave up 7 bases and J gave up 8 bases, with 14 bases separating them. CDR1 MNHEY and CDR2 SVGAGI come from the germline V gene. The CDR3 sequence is CASTSRGRGYTF. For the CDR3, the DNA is TGTGCCAGCACAAGCAGGGGAAGAGGCTACACCTTC.

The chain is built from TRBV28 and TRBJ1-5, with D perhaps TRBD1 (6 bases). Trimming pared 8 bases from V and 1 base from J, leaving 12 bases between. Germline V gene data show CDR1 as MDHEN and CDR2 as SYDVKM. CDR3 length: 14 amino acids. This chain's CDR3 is CASRGAVSNQPQHF. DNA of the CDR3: TGTGCCAGCCGGGGGGCGGTCAGCAATCAGCCCCAGCATTTT.

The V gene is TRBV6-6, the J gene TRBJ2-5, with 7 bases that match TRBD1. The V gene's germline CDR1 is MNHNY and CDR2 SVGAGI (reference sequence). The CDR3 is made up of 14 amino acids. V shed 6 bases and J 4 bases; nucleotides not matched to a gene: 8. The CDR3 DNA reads TGTGCCAGCAGCTACGACAGGGCGAGAGAGACCCAGTACTTC. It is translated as CASSYDRARETQYF.

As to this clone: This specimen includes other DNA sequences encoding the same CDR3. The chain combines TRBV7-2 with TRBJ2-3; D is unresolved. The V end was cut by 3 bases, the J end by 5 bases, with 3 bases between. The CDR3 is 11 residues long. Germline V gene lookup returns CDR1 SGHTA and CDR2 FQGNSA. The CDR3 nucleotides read TGTGCCAGCAGCTTGGAAGATACGCAGTATTTT. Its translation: CASSLEDTQYF.

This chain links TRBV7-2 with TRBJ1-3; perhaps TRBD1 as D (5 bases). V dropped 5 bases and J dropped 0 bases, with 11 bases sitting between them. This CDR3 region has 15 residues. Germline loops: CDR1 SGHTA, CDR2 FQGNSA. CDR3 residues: CASSTGVPSGNTIYF. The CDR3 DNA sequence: TGTGCCAGCAGCACGGGGGTACCCTCTGGAAACACCATATATTTT.

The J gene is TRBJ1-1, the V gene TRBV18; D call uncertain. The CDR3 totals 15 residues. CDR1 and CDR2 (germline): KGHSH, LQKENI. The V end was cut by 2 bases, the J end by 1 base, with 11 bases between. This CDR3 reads CASSPSPAKNTEAFF. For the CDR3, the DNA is TGTGCCAGCTCACCATCGCCAGCCAAGAACACTGAAGCTTTCTTT.

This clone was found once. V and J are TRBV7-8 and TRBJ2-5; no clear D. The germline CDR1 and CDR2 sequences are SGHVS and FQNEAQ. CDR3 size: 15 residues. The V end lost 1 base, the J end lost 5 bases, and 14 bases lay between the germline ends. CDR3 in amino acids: CASSLVSLMGETQYF. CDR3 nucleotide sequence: TGTGCCAGCAGCTTAGTATCATTGATGGGGGAGACCCAGTACTTC.

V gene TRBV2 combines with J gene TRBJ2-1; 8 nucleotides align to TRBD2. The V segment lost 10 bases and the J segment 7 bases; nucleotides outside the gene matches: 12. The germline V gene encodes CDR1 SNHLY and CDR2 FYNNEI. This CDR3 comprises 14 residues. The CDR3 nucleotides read TGTGCCACCCGACGGGGCGGGAGGTCGAATGAGCAGTTCTTC. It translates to CATRRGGRSNEQFF.

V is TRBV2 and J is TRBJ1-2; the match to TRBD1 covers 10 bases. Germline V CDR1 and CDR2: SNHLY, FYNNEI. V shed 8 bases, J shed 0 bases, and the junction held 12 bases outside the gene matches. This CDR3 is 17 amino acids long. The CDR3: CASYSGTGVSANYGYTF. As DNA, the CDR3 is TGTGCCAGCTATTCCGGGACAGGGGTCTCAGCTAACTATGGCTACACCTTC. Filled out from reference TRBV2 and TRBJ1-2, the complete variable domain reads EPEVTQTPSHQVTQMGQEVILRCVPISNHLYFYWYRQILGQKVEFLVSFYNNEISEKSEIFDDQFSVERPDGSNFTLKIRSTKLEDSAMYFCASYSGTGVSANYGYTFGSGTRLTVV.

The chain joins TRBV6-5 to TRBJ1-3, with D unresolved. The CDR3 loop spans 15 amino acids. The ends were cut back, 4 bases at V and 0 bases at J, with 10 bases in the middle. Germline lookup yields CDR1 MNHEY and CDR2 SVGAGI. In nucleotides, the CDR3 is TGTGCCAGCAGTTCTCACGGAAGCTCTGGAAACACCATATATTTT. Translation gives CASSSHGSSGNTIYF.

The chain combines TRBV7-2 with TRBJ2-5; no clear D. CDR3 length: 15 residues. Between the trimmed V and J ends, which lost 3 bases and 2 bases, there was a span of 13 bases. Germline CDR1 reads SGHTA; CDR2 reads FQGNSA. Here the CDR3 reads CASSFEGRRQETQYF. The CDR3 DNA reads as TGTGCCAGCAGCTTTGAAGGACGGAGACAAGAGACCCAGTACTTC. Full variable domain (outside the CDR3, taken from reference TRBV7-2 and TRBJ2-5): GAGVSQSPSNKVTEKGKDVELRCDPISGHTALYWYRQSLGQGLEFLIYFQGNSAPDKSGLPSDRFSAERTGGSVSTLTIQRTQQEDSAVYLCASSFEGRRQETQYFGPGTRLLVL.

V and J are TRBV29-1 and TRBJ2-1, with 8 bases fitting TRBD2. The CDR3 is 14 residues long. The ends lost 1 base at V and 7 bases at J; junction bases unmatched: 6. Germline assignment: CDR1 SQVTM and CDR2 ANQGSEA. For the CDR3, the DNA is TGCAGCGTTGAAGGAGCGGGAGTGGGAAATGAGCAGTTCTTC. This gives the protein CSVEGAGVGNEQFF.

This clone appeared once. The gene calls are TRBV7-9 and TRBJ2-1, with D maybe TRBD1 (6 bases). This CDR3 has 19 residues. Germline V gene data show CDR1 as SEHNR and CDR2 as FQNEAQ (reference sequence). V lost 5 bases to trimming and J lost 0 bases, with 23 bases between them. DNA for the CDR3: TGTGCCAGCAGCCTAACCGGGACACCGCGGATGAGCTCCTACAATGAGCAGTTCTTC. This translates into CASSLTGTPRMSSYNEQFF.

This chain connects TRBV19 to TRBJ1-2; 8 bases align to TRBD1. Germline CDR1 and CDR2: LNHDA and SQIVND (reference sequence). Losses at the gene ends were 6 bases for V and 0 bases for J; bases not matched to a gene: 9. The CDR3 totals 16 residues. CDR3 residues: CASSLRTGKANYGYTF. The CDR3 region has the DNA TGTGCCAGTAGCCTCCGGACAGGGAAGGCTAACTATGGCTACACCTTC.

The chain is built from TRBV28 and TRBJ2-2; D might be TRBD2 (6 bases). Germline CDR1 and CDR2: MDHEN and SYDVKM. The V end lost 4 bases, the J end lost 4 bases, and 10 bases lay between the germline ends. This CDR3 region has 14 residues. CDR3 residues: CASSSLATTGELFF. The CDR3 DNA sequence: TGTGCCAGCAGTTCACTAGCCACCACCGGGGAGCTGTTTTTT.

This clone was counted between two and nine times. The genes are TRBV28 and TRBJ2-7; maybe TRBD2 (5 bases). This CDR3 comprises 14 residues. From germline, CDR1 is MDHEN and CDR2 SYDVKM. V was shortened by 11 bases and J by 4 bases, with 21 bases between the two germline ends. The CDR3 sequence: CAGGSTRNPYEQYF. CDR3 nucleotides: TGTGCCGGAGGATCGACCCGTAACCCTTACGAGCAGTACTTC.

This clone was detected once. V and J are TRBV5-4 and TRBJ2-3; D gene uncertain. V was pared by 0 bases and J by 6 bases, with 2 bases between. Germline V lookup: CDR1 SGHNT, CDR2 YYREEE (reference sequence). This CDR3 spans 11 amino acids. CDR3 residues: CASSLVDTQYF. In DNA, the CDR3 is TGTGCCAGCAGCTTGGTGGATACGCAGTATTTT.

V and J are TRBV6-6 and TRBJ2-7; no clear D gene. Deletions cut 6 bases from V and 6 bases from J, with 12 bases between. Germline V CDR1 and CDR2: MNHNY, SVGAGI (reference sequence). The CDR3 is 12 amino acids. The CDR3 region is CASRPALTEQYF. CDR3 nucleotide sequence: TGTGCCAGCAGACCAGCCCTCACCGAGCAGTACTTC.

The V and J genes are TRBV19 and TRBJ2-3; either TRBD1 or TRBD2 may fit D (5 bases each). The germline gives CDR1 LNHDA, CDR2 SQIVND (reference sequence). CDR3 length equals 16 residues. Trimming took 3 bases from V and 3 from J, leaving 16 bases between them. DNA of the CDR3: TGTGCCAGTAGTATCGGGGCAGACTTAGGAACAGATACGCAGTATTTT. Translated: CASSIGADLGTDTQYF. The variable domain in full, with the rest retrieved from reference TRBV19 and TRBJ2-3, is DGGITQSPKYLFRKEGQNVTLSCEQNLNHDAMYWYRQDPGQGLRLIYYSQIVNDFQKGDIAEGYSVSREKKESFPLTVTSAQKNPTAFYLCASSIGADLGTDTQYFGPGTRLTVL.

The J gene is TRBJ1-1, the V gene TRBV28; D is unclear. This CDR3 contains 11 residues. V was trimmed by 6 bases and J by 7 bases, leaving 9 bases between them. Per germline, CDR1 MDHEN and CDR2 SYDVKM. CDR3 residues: CASSTTDEAFF. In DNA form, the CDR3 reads TGTGCCAGCAGCACAACAGATGAAGCTTTCTTT.

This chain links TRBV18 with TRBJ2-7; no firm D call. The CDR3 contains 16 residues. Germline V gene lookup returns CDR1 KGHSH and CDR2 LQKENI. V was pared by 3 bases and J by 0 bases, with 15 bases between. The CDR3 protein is CASSPFTRTSSYEQYF. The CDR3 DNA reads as TGTGCCAGCTCACCCTTCACGCGAACATCCTCCTACGAGCAGTACTTC.

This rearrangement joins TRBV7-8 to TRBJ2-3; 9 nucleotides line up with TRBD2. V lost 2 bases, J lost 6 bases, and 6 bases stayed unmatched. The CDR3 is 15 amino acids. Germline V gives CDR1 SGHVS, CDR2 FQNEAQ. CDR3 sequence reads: CASSLRREGRDTQYF. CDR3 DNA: TGTGCCAGCAGCTTAAGGCGGGAGGGCCGGGATACGCAGTATTTT.

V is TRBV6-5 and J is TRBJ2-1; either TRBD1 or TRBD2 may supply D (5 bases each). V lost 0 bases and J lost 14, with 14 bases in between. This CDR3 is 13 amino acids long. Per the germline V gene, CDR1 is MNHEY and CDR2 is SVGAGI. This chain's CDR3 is CASSYSAGSREFF. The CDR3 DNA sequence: TGTGCCAGCAGTTACTCGGCAGGGAGTAGGGAGTTCTTC.

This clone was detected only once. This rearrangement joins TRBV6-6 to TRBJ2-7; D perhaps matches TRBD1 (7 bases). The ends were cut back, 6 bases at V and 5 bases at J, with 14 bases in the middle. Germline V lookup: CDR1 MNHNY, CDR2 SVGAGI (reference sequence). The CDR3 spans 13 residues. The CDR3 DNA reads TGTGCCAGCAGCAGACAGGGCGGGGACGAGCAGTACGTC. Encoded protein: CASSRQGGDEQYV.

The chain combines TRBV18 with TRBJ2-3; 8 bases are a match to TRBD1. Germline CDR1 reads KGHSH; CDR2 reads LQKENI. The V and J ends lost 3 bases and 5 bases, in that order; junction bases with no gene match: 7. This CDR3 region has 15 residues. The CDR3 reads CASSPDRVGVDTQYF. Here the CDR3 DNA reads TGTGCCAGCTCACCGGACAGGGTCGGTGTAGATACGCAGTATTTT.

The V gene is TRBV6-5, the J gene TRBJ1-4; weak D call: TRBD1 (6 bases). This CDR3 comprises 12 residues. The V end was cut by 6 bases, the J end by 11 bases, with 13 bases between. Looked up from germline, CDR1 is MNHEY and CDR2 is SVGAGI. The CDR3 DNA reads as TGTGCCAGCAGCCCCCCCCAGGGGAAACTGTTTTTT. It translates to CASSPPQGKLFF.